This entry lists 4 T cell receptor beta chains sequenced from one sample in a study of blood T cell repertoires in COVID-19 (dated by TCRdb to the early 2020s). The library was generated by the immunoSEQ multiplex PCR assay. Held by TCRdb, this immuneACCESS table contains in-frame sequences only and omits some clones. Under half of the omission traces to an unresolved V gene where checked; the cause of the rest is unknown. This sample holds roughly 200,000 clones; 88% were observed only once. Roughly 6% of the sample comes from the top ten. Sample: peripheral blood. Receptors originate from a man between 40 and 49 years old with active or convalescent COVID-19.

The chain joins TRBV28 to TRBJ2-5, with 8 bases fitting TRBD2. The germline V gene has CDR1 MDHEN and CDR2 SYDVKM. V lost 0 bases to trimming and J lost 0 bases; unmatched junction nucleotides: 0. The CDR3 is made up of 15 amino acids. The CDR3 DNA reads as TGTGCCAGCAGTTTATGGCGGGGGGACCAAGAGACCCAGTACTTC. The encoded protein is CASSLWRGDQETQYF.

The rearrangement links TRBV19 to TRBJ1-1, with 10 nucleotides matching TRBD1. With 5 bases clipped from V and 6 bases from J, the junction kept 9 bases outside the gene matches. The CDR3 contains 15 residues. Looked up from germline, CDR1 is LNHDA and CDR2 is SQIVND (reference sequence). The DNA of the CDR3 is TGTGCCAGTAGTCCCCAACCGGGACAGGGGCCTGAAGCTTTCTTT. Its translation: CASSPQPGQGPEAFF.

The chain couples TRBV11-3 to TRBJ1-1, with 7 bases matching TRBD1. The CDR3 is 13 amino acids. The germline V gene has CDR1 SGHNT and CDR2 YENEEA. With V trimmed by 3 bases and J by 13 bases, 11 bases remained unmatched. The CDR3 bases are TGTGCCAGCAGCTTTGACTGGGACAGCAGGAATTTCTTT. Amino acid sequence: CASSFDWDSRNFF.

This clone turned up a few times. In DNA, the CDR3 is TGCGCCAGCAGCCGGGACACTCGCACAGATACGCAGTATTTT. Its protein is CASSRDTRTDTQYF. The chain carries TRBV5-1 and TRBJ2-3, with D possibly being TRBD1 (6 bases). The CDR3 has 14 amino acids. The V and J ends lost 4 bases and 1 base respectively, with 10 bases between them. The germline V gene encodes CDR1 SGHRS and CDR2 YFSETQ.